This TCR beta chain was identified in a study of blood T cells in healthy people across ages. The study, taken as a whole, reports: Across the age range, TCR beta diversity per million T cells fell in a roughly linear way. Lack of knowledge of donor CMV status possibly confounded expanded clonotype changes.

With regard to this clonotype: The target antigen is unknown. The junction departs from germline at one end; a sequencing error may be responsible.

The germline V gene encodes CDR1 ENHRY and CDR2 SYGVKD. CDR3 length: 13 amino acids. Sample-barcoded 5' priming and a J-beta primer mix drove a second PCR of roughly 6 to 12 cycles. Through a template-switch adaptor with 12 random nucleotides, each cDNA molecule received a tag. One entry per CDR3 protein results from TCRdb running MiXCR on the 5' RACE reads. The repertoire holds about a million distinct CDR3 sequences, with 51% as singletons. The chain carries TRBV10-3 and TRBJ2-1; the D gene is possibly TRBD2 (6 bases). Sequenced sample: blood. This receptor was identified in a woman aged 55-69 years in good health. Here the CDR3 reads CATSGLDYNGQFF. The CDR3 DNA reads TGTGCCACTTCGGGACTGGATTACAATGGGCAGTTCTTC.